This TCR beta chain was sequenced in a study of shared clonotypes between healthy human individuals (dated by TCRdb to 2018 to 2020). Looking at the study overall: The cohort included a few men and a couple of women between 18 and 49 years of age. For each donor, three plates each were used for CD4 naive and CD4 memory, two plates were used for CD8 naive, and one plate was used for CD8 memory. Blood TCR repertoires of about five healthy adults were deeply sequenced to estimate repertoire size and the extent of clonotype sharing between individuals. Different laboratories and diverse techniques were used to prepare libraries and sequence TCR repertoires, to increase sequencing depth and limit assay-specific biases. Leukapheresis yielded between about 0.94 and 9.5 billion PBMCs per donor.

Points the paper makes about the study in general: Larger estimated clonotype richness was generally found for naive subsets than for memory subsets. Compared with non-shared clonotypes, clonotypes shared by all four sorted-subset donors had higher generation probabilities. Pairwise subsampling led to the expectation that sequencing depth would affect the degree of clonotype sharing among donors. The small number of donors limited the genetic and exposure-history diversity represented. Sampling was restricted to blood, and TCR repertoires in tissues likely differ from the TCR repertoires found in blood. Across a handful of donors, about 5.2% of naive CD4, approximately 3.6% of naive CD8, roughly 2.3% of memory CD4, and approximately 0.4% of memory CD8 clonotypes were shared. Incomplete sequencing was indicated by rarefaction of sorted-subset datasets, despite the large sequencing depth.

As encoded in the germline V gene, CDR1 is SGHAT while CDR2 is FQNNGV. Reading from cysteine to phenylalanine, the CDR3 counts 14 amino acids. Only the CDR3 part of the read is kept: 42 bases, read in frame from the first base. V was cut back by 3 bases and J by 1 base, leaving a gap of 9 bases between them. Using the deep immunoSEQ assay, TCR CDR3 regions were amplified from genomic DNA by multiplex PCR. Genomic DNA extracted from each cell subset was distributed evenly over all wells of several immunoSEQ 96-well plates, and each plate served as one replicate. For sorted subsets, each replicate PCR was loaded with 200 ng genomic DNA, equivalent to 30,000 or so T cell genomes. The purified libraries were quantified using a Qubit 3.0 fluorometer, sized with a Bioanalyzer 2100, and then quantified again using the KAPA Library Quantification kit. Each immunoSEQ 96-well plate was sequenced on its own single-read 150-cycle Illumina NextSeq 550 flow cell. The study's own analysis went as follows. Because the immunoSEQ output held only junctional sequences and lacked quality scores, the filtering could not match the filtering applied to full-length reads. To assign V/J genes and CDR3, sequences were annotated against IMGT germline references using PyIR, a Python wrapper for IgBLAST v1.9. Any read was removed if the V/J assignment was weak (E-value above 1e-6), the CDR3 was missing, or the read contained stop codons, out-of-frame junctions, or ambiguous translated residues. V3J clonotypes were defined as sequences sharing an identical inferred V gene, J gene, and CDR3 amino acid sequence. Percentage overlap between repertoires was calculated by dividing the number of shared unique clonotypes by the size of the smaller repertoire. Three approaches were used to assess repertoire richness: RTK rarefaction, the Chao1 estimator, and Recon v2.1 estimates of unobserved clonotypes. For all TCRbeta clonotypes obtained by the gDNA method from a handful of donors, generation probabilities were computed with OLGA. In its TCRdb copy, this immuneACCESS table keeps in-frame sequences only and misses some clones. Where compared with another copy, unresolved V genes explain less than half of these, and the others have no known cause. The DNA was the basis for D and trimming; V, J and clone size are from that table. This sample lists about 960,000 clones; about three quarters were detected once. Jointly, the top ten make up about 1.5% of the sample.

The donors were healthy, HIV-negative adults who had no recently reported acute infections or vaccinations. Only Caucasian adults living in Nashville, Tennessee, USA were represented among the donors. Magnetic negative selection was used to enrich CD4+ T cells, after which naive cells were positively selected on CD45RA and the negative fraction became the memory subset. After blood collection by leukapheresis, PBMCs were isolated using Ficoll-Histopaque density gradient centrifugation and then cryopreserved in the vapor phase of liquid nitrogen. Analytical flow cytometry was used to check the purity and quantity of every magnetically sorted T cell population. From each sorted fraction, genomic DNA was isolated and quantified by UV absorbance on a Nanodrop 2000c. This clone was detected many times. Its antigen target is currently unknown. No base quality values were provided; no much bigger clone lies one nucleotide off.

This clonotype was obtained from a man aged 18 to 30 in good health. In this chain, TRBV11-2 is recombined with TRBJ1-1; no D segment can be confidently identified. Sequencing input: memory CD4+ T cells sorted from blood. The cell subset or site label, as the study defines it: CD45RA-negative fraction. The CDR3 region: CASSFGPGNTEAFF. The nucleotide sequence reads TGTGCCAGCAGCTTCGGTCCAGGGAACACTGAAGCTTTCTTT.